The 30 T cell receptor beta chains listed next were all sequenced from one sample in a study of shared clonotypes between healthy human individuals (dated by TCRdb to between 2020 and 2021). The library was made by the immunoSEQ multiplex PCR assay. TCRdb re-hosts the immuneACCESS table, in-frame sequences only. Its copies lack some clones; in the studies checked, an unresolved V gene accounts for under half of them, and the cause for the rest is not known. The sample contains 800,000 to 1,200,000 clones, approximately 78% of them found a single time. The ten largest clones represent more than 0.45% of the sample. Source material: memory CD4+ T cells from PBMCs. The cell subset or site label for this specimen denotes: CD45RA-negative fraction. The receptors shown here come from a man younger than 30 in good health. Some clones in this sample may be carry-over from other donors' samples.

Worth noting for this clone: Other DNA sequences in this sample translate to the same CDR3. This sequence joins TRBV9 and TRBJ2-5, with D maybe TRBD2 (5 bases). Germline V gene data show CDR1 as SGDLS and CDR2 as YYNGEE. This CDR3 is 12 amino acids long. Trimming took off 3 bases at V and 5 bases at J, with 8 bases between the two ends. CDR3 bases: TGTGCCAGCAGCGCCGGCGGGGAGACCCAGTACTTC. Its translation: CASSAGGETQYF. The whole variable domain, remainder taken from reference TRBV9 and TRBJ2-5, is DSGVTQTPKHLITATGQRVTLRCSPRSGDLSVYWYQQSLDQGLQFLIQYYNGEERAKGNILERFSAQQFPDLHSELNLSSLELGDSALYFCASSAGGETQYFGPGTRLLVL.

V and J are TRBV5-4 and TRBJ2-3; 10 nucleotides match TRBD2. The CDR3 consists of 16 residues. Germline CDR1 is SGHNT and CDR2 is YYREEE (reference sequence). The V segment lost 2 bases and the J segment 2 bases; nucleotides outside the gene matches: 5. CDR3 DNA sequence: TGTGCCAGCAGCTTACGTAGCGGGAGGAACACAGATACGCAGTATTTT. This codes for CASSLRSGRNTDTQYF.

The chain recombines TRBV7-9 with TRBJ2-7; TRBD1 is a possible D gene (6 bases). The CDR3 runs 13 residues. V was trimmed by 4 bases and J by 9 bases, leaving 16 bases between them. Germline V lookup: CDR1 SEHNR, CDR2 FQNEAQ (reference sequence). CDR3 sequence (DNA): TGTGCCAGCAGCTCTCAACAGGGTTTGGGGCAGTACTTC. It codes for CASSSQQGLGQYF.

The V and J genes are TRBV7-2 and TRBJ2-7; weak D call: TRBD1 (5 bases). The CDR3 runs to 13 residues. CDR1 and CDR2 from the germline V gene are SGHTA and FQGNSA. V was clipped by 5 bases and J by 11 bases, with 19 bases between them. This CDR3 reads CASSPARDGVKYF. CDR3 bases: TGTGCCAGCAGCCCGGCCAGGGATGGGGTAAAGTACTTC.

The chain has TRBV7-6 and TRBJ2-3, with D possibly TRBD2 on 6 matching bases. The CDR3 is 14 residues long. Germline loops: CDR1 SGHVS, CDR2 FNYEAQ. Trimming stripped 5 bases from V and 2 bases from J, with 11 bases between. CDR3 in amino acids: CASSLWGDTDTQYF. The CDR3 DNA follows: TGTGCCAGCAGCCTCTGGGGGGACACAGATACGCAGTATTTT.

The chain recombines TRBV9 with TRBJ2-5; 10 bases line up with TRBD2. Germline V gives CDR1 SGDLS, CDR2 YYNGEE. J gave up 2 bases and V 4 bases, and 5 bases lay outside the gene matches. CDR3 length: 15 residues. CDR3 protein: CASSPWTSGQETQYF. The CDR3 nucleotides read TGTGCCAGCAGCCCCTGGACTAGCGGTCAAGAGACCCAGTACTTC.

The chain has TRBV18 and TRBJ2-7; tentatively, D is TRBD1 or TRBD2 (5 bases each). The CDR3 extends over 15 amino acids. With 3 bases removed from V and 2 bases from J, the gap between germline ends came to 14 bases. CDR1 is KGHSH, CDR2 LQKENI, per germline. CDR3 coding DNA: TGTGCCAGCTCACCCCAGGGAGTGACAACCTACGAGCAGTACTTC. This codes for CASSPQGVTTYEQYF. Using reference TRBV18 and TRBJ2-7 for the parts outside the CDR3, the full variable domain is NAGVMQNPRHLVRRRGQEARLRCSPMKGHSHVYWYRQLPEEGLKFMVYLQKENIIDESGMPKERFSAEFPKEGPSILRIQQVVRGDSAAYFCASSPQGVTTYEQYFGPGTRLTVT.

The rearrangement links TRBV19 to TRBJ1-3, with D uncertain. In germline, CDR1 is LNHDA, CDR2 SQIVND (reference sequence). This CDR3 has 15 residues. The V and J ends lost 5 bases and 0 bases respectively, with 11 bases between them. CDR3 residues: CASSPNSDSGNTIYF. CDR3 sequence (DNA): TGTGCCAGTAGTCCCAACTCGGACTCTGGAAACACCATATATTTT.

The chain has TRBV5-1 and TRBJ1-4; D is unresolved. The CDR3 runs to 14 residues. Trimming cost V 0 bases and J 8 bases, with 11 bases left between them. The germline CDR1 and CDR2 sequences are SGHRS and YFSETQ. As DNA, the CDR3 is TGCGCCAGCAGCTTGGGGCAACTAGAGGAAAAACTGTTTTTT. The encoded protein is CASSLGQLEEKLFF.

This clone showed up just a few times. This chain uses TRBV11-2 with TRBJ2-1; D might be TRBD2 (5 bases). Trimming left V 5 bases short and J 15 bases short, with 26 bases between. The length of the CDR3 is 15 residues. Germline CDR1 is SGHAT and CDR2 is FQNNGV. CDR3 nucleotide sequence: TGTGCCAGCAGCCCCCTAAGCGGCCCTCCTGGAGGTGGGTTCTTC. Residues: CASSPLSGPPGGGFF.

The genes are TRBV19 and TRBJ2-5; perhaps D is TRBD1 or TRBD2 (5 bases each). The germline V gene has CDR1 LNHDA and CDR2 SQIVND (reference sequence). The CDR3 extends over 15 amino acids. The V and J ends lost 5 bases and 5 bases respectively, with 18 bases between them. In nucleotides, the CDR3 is TGTGCCAGTAGTTGGGGCTATGGGAGAGGGGAGACCCAGTACTTC. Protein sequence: CASSWGYGRGETQYF.

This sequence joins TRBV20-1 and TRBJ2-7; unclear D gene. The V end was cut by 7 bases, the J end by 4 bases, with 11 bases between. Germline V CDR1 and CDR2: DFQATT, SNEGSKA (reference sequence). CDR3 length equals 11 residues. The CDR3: CSGAREYEQYF. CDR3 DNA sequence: TGCAGTGGCGCGCGAGAATACGAGCAGTACTTC.

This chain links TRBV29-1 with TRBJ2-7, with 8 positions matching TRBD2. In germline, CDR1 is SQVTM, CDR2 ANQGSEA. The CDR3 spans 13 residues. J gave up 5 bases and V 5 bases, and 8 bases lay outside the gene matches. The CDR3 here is CSVRLAGMDEQYF. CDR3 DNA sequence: TGCAGCGTTCGGTTAGCGGGAATGGACGAGCAGTACTTC.

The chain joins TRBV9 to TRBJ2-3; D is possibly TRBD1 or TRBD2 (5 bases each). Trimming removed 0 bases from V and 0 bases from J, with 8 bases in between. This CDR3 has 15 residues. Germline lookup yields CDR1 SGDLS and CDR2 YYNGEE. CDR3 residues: CASSVEGRSTDTQYF. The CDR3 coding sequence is TGTGCCAGCAGCGTAGAGGGACGGAGCACAGATACGCAGTATTTT.

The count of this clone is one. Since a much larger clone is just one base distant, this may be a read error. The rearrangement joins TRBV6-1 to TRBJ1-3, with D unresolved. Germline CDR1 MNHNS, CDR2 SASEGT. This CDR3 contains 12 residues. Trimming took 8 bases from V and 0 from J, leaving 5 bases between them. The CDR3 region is CASGNSGNTIYF. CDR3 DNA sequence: TGTGCCAGCGGGAACTCTGGAAACACCATATATTTT.

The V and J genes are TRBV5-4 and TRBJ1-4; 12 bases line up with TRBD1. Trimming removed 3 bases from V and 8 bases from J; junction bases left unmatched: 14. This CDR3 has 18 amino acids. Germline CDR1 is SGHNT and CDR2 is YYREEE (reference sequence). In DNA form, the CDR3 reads TGTGCCAGCAGCTCATATTCCGGGACAGGGGGCGCCGGGGAAAAACTGTTTTTT. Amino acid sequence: CASSSYSGTGGAGEKLFF. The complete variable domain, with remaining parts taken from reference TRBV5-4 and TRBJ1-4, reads ETGVTQSPTHLIKTRGQQVTLRCSSQSGHNTVSWYQQALGQGPQFIFQYYREEENGRGNFPPRFSGLQFPNYSSELNVNALELDDSALYLCASSSYSGTGGAGEKLFFGSGTQLSVL.

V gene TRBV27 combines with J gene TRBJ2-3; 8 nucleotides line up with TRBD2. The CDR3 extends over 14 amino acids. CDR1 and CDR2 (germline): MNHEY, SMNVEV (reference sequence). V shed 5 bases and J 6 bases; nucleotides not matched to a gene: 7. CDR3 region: CASSGQLAADTQYF. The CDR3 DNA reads TGTGCCAGCAGTGGCCAACTAGCGGCGGATACGCAGTATTTT.

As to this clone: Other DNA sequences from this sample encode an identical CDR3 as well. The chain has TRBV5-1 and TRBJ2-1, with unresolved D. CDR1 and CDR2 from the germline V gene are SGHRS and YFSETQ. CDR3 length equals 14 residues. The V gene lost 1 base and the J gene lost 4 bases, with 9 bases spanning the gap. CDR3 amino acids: CASSLFSSYNEQFF. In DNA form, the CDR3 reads TGCGCCAGCAGCTTGTTTAGCTCATACAATGAGCAGTTCTTC.

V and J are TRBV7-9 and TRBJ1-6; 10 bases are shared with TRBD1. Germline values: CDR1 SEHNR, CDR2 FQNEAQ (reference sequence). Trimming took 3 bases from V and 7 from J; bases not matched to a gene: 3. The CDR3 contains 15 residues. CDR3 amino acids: CASSFGQGGNSPLHF. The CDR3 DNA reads TGTGCCAGCAGCTTCGGACAGGGGGGGAATTCACCCCTCCACTTT.

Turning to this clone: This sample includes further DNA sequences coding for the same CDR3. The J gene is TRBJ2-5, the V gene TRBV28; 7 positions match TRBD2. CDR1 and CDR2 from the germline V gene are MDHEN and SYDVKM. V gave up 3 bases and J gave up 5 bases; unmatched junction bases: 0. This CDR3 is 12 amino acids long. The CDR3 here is CASSFGGETQYF. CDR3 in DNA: TGTGCCAGCAGTTTCGGGGGGGAGACCCAGTACTTC. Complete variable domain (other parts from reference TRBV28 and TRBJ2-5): DVKVTQSSRYLVKRTGEKVFLECVQDMDHENMFWYRQDPGLGLRLIYFSYDVKMKEKGDIPEGYSVSREKKERFSLILESASTNQTSMYLCASSFGGETQYFGPGTRLLVL.

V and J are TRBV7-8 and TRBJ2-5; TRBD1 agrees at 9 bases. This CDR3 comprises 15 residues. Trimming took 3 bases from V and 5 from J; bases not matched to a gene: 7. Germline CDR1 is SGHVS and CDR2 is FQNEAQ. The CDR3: CASSFVQGAAETQYF. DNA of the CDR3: TGTGCCAGCAGCTTCGTACAGGGGGCGGCGGAGACCCAGTACTTC.

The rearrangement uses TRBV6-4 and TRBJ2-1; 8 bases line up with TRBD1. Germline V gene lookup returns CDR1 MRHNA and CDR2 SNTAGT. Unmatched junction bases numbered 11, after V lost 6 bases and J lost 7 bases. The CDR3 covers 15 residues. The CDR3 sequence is CASRALAGGLNEQFF. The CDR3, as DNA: TGTGCCAGCAGGGCACTAGCAGGGGGCCTTAATGAGCAGTTCTTC.

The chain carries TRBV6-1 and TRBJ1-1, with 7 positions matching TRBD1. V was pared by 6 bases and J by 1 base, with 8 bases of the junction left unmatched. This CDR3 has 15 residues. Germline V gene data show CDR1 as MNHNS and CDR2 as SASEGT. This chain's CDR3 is CASRPVGTANTEAFF. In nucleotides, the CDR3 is TGTGCCAGCAGGCCAGTCGGGACAGCGAACACTGAAGCTTTCTTT.

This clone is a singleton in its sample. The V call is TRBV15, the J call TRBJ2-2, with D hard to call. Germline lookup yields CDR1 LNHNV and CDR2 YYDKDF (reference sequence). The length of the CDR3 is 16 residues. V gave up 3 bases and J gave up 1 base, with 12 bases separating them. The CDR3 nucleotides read TGTGCCACCAGCAGTGATAAACCCAGGAACACCGGGGAGCTGTTTTTT. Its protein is CATSSDKPRNTGELFF.

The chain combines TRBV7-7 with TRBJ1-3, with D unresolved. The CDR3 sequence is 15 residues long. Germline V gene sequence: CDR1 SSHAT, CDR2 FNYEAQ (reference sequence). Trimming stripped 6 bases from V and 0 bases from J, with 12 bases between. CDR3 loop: CASSQGRISGNTIYF. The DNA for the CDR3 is TGTGCCAGCAGTCAAGGACGGATCTCTGGAAACACCATATATTTT.

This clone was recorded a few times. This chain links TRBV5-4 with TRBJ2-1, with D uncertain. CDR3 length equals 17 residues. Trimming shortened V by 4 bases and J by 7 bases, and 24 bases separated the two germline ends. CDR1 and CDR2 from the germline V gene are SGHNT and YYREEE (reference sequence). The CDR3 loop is CASSQLDRGRLENEQFF. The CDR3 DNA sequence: TGTGCCAGCAGCCAACTGGACCGTGGTCGACTCGAAAATGAGCAGTTCTTC.

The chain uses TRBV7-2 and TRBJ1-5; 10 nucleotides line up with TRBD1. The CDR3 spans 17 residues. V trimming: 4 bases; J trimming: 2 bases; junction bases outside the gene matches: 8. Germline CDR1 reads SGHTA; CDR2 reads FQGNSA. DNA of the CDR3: TGTGCCAGCAGCTACGGACAGGGGGGAAGGGGCAATCAGCCCCAGCATTTT. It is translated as CASSYGQGGRGNQPQHF.

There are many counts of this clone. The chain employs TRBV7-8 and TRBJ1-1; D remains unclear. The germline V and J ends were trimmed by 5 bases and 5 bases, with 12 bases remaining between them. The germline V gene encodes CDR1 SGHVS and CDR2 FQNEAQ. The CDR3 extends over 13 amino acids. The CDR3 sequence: CASSPQVGTEAFF. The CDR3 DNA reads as TGTGCCAGCAGCCCCCAAGTTGGGACTGAAGCTTTCTTT.

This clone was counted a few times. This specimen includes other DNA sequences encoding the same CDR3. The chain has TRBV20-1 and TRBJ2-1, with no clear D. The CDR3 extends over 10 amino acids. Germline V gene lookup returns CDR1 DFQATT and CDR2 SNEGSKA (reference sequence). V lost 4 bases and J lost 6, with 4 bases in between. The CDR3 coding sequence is TGCAGTGCTATACGCAATGAGCAGTTCTTC. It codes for CSAIRNEQFF.

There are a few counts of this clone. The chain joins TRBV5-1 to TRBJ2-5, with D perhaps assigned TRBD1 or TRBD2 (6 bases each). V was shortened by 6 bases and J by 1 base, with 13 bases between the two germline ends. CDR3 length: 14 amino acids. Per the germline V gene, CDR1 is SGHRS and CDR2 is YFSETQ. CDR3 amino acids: CASTPGGGQETQYF. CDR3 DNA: TGCGCCAGCACACCAGGAGGGGGCCAAGAGACCCAGTACTTC.